The 19 T cell receptor beta chains presented below share a single source sample, sequenced in a study of cytomegalovirus exposure and HLA in healthy donors. PCR employed 60 Vbeta and 13 Jbeta primers. Generated by immunoSEQ multiplex PCR, the TCRdb table keeps only in-frame clones and is missing some. The table has fewer than 90,000 clones, about 80% seen once. Material for sequencing was PBMCs. These receptors were obtained from a man aged 25-45 years in good health and CMV-seropositive.

In this sample, this clone turned up once. The chain has TRBV23-1 and TRBJ2-2; D may be TRBD1 (6 bases). TRBV23-1 is marked as an open reading frame, function uncertain. The V gene lost 2 bases and the J gene lost 6 bases, with 10 bases spanning the gap. CDR3 length: 14 residues. CDR3 nucleotides: TGCGCCAGCAGTCAAAGGGGGTTCCCCGGGGAGCTGTTTTTT. This sequence encodes CASSQRGFPGELFF.

Only one count was recorded for this clone. The V call is TRBV19, the J call TRBJ1-2, with a possible D match to TRBD1 (5 bases). Trimming left V 5 bases short and J 4 bases short, with 14 bases between. Per germline, CDR1 LNHDA and CDR2 SQIVND (reference sequence). This CDR3 region has 14 residues. The CDR3 loop is CASSLADGAYGYTF. In DNA, the CDR3 is TGTGCCAGTAGTCTGGCAGATGGGGCCTATGGCTACACCTTC.

The rearrangement links TRBV6-1 to TRBJ1-2, with TRBD1 as a possible D gene (5 bases). With 8 bases removed from V and 5 bases from J, the gap between germline ends came to 9 bases. Germline V gene lookup returns CDR1 MNHNS and CDR2 SASEGT. The CDR3 length is 11 residues. This CDR3 is CASARQYGYTF. In DNA form, the CDR3 reads TGTGCCAGCGCCCGACAGTATGGCTACACCTTC.

V and J are TRBV2 and TRBJ2-1, with a possible D match to TRBD2 (6 bases). Trimming pared 6 bases from V and 4 bases from J, leaving 16 bases between. Looked up from germline, CDR1 is SNHLY and CDR2 is FYNNEI. This CDR3 comprises 15 residues. As DNA, the CDR3 is TGTGCCAGCAGCGATCCTAGAGCGGGTTACAATGAGCAGTTCTTC. Translated, it gives CASSDPRAGYNEQFF. Looking up the rest from reference TRBV2 and TRBJ2-1 gives the full variable domain: EPEVTQTPSHQVTQMGQEVILRCVPISNHLYFYWYRQILGQKVEFLVSFYNNEISEKSEIFDDQFSVERPDGSNFTLKIRSTKLEDSAMYFCASSDPRAGYNEQFFGPGTRLTVL.

The rearrangement joins TRBV7-2 to TRBJ2-1, with 8 bases aligning to TRBD2. This CDR3 spans 14 amino acids. V dropped 7 bases and J dropped 2; count of bases not matched to a gene: 4. Germline assignment: CDR1 SGHTA and CDR2 FQGNSA. The CDR3 DNA reads TGTGCCAGCACACTAGCGGCCACCTACAATGAGCAGTTCTTC. This translates into CASTLAATYNEQFF. Filled out from reference TRBV7-2 and TRBJ2-1, the complete variable domain reads GAGVSQSPSNKVTEKGKDVELRCDPISGHTALYWYRQSLGQGLEFLIYFQGNSAPDKSGLPSDRFSAERTGGSVSTLTIQRTQQEDSAVYLCASTLAATYNEQFFGPGTRLTVL.

This clone was recorded only once. The chain links TRBV19 to TRBJ1-3; 8 nucleotides match TRBD1. Unmatched junction bases numbered 18, after V lost 2 bases and J lost 3 bases. The germline CDR1 and CDR2 sequences are LNHDA and SQIVND (reference sequence). This CDR3 comprises 20 residues. CDR3 protein: CASSIIEDRVLRSVGNTIYF. CDR3 nucleotide sequence: TGTGCCAGTAGTATAATTGAGGACAGGGTACTTAGGTCGGTTGGAAACACCATATATTTT. The variable domain in full, completed from reference TRBV19 and TRBJ1-3, reads DGGITQSPKYLFRKEGQNVTLSCEQNLNHDAMYWYRQDPGQGLRLIYYSQIVNDFQKGDIAEGYSVSREKKESFPLTVTSAQKNPTAFYLCASSIIEDRVLRSVGNTIYFGEGSWLTVV.

The chain recombines TRBV5-1 with TRBJ2-5; TRBD1 agrees at 8 bases. The J call may be wrong; the DNA end is better matched by TRBJ2-7. The CDR3 is 14 residues long. Germline CDR1 SGHRS, CDR2 YFSETQ. The CDR3, as DNA: TGCGCCAGCAGCTTGACAGGGGGGACCTACGAGCAGTACTTC. This gives the protein CASSLTGGTYEQYF.

The chain uses TRBV30 and TRBJ2-3; a weak D match, TRBD1 (6 bases). This CDR3 is built from 15 residues. Trimming stripped 1 base from V and 2 bases from J, with 13 bases between. Germline CDR1 and CDR2: GTSNPN and SVGIG (reference sequence). The CDR3 bases are TGTGCCTGGAGTGAAGACCAGGGGTTCACAGATACGCAGTATTTT. Protein: CAWSEDQGFTDTQYF.

The J gene is TRBJ2-2, the V gene TRBV6-5; possible D gene TRBD1, 5 bases. Germline CDR1 reads MNHEY; CDR2 reads SVGAGI. The CDR3 covers 15 residues. V was pared by 0 bases and J by 6 bases, with 11 bases between. The CDR3 region is CASSYSISGPGELFF. The CDR3 DNA sequence: TGTGCCAGCAGTTACTCGATCTCAGGGCCCGGGGAGCTGTTTTTT.

This sequence joins TRBV13 and TRBJ2-7, with D possibly matching TRBD2 (6 bases). The CDR3 sequence is 12 residues long. Trimming took off 6 bases at V and 1 base at J, with 7 bases between the two ends. The germline gives CDR1 PRHDT, CDR2 FYEKMQ (reference sequence). The CDR3, as DNA: TGTGCCAGCAGGCGGGGATCCTACGAGCAGTACTTC. It encodes CASRRGSYEQYF.

The CDR3 nucleotides are TGCGCCAGCAGCTTGGGAGCGGGACAGAACACTGAAGCTTTCTTT. Its translation: CASSLGAGQNTEAFF. The rearrangement uses TRBV5-1 and TRBJ1-1; D possibly corresponds to TRBD1 (6 bases). Trimming stripped 0 bases from V and 1 base from J, with 10 bases between. Germline values: CDR1 SGHRS, CDR2 YFSETQ. The CDR3 extends over 15 amino acids.

This rearrangement joins TRBV29-1 to TRBJ2-7; 7 nucleotides match TRBD1. V lost 4 bases and J lost 4; bases outside the gene matches: 7. The CDR3 extends over 13 amino acids. Looked up from germline, CDR1 is SQVTM and CDR2 is ANQGSEA. CDR3 amino acids: CSVAETGPYEQYF. DNA for the CDR3: TGCAGCGTTGCCGAGACAGGGCCATACGAGCAGTACTTC.

CDR3 loop: CASSHDRGAGTQYF. The CDR3, as DNA: TGTGCCAGCAGCCATGACAGGGGGGCGGGGACCCAGTACTTC. The V gene is TRBV4-2, the J gene TRBJ2-5; TRBD1 aligns across 9 bases. There are 14 residues in the CDR3. After removal of 3 bases from V and 7 bases from J, the junction contained 6 bases not matched to a gene. CDR1 and CDR2 (germline): LGHNA, YNFKEQ.

This chain links TRBV28 with TRBJ1-6, with TRBD1 as a possible D gene (6 bases). Trimming pared 3 bases from V and 0 bases from J, leaving 12 bases between. CDR1 MDHEN and CDR2 SYDVKM come from the germline V gene. The CDR3 runs to 17 residues. The DNA of the CDR3 is TGTGCCAGCAGTTTGGGAGGGGGTAGCTCCTATAATTCACCCCTCCACTTT. It encodes CASSLGGGSSYNSPLHF. The whole variable domain, remainder taken from reference TRBV28 and TRBJ1-6, is DVKVTQSSRYLVKRTGEKVFLECVQDMDHENMFWYRQDPGLGLRLIYFSYDVKMKEKGDIPEGYSVSREKKERFSLILESASTNQTSMYLCASSLGGGSSYNSPLHFGNGTRLTVT.

This chain connects TRBV25-1 to TRBJ1-4, with 7 bases aligning to TRBD1. The junction had 9 bases not matched to a gene; V was cut back by 7 bases and J by 10 bases. Germline V gene lookup returns CDR1 MGHDK and CDR2 SYGVNS. This CDR3 is built from 13 residues. Here the CDR3 DNA reads TGTGCCAGCACCGACAGGGCGGGGGGAAAACTGTTTTTT. Amino acids: CASTDRAGGKLFF.

As DNA, the CDR3 is TGTGCCAGTAGTATACAAAGGTGGGGCCTCTACAATGAGCAGTTCTTC. This codes for CASSIQRWGLYNEQFF. This chain connects TRBV19 to TRBJ2-1, with D tentatively TRBD1 (5 bases). This CDR3 spans 16 amino acids. The germline gives CDR1 LNHDA, CDR2 SQIVND (reference sequence). The V and J ends lost 2 bases and 3 bases respectively, with 14 bases between them.

The genes are TRBV7-6 and TRBJ2-7, with TRBD1 as a possible D gene (6 bases). The CDR3 extends over 16 amino acids. Germline lookup yields CDR1 SGHVS and CDR2 FNYEAQ. Trimming took off 4 bases at V and 5 bases at J, with 21 bases between the two ends. In nucleotides, the CDR3 is TGTGCCAGCAGCTCCGTACAGGGTAATATGGGGCACGAGCAGTACTTC. This gives the protein CASSSVQGNMGHEQYF.

The gene calls are TRBV5-1 and TRBJ2-1; a possible D gene is TRBD1 (5 bases). V gave up 4 bases and J gave up 0 bases, with 14 bases separating them. The CDR3 has 16 residues. Germline V gene lookup returns CDR1 SGHRS and CDR2 YFSETQ. The CDR3 spells CASSIAGSPSYNEQFF. CDR3 DNA sequence: TGCGCCAGCAGCATTGCAGGGTCTCCCTCCTACAATGAGCAGTTCTTC.

V is TRBV7-2 and J is TRBJ1-6; no clear D. Per germline, CDR1 SGHTA and CDR2 FQGNSA. The CDR3 contains 15 residues. V was trimmed by 6 bases and J by 9 bases, leaving 18 bases between them. In nucleotides, the CDR3 is TGTGCCAGCAGGCAAAAGTCGGTAACTAGTTCACCCCTCCACTTT. Protein sequence: CASRQKSVTSSPLHF.